The TCR beta chain under discussion was sequenced for a study of blood T cell repertoires in COVID-19 (dated by TCRdb to about 2020). Describing the broader study: Collaborator samples came from the United States, Italy and Spain and covered acute and convalescent phases of COVID-19. The material from the prospective study consisted of cDNA or gDNA derived from T cells, B-cell-depleted T cells, or PBMCs. The dataset comprised deeply sampled blood TCRbeta repertoires from subjects exposed to, actively infected with, or recovered from COVID-19. The repertoires were made available in a free public database intended to serve as a resource for research on the immune response to SARS-CoV-2. The samples were drawn from two sources: the first 160 participants of the ongoing ImmuneRACE study, and 1,000 to 1,500 subjects contributed by 6 global collaborators. A de-identified subject ID, COVID-19 status, age in years and sex were almost always included in the sample metadata. Where HLA class I and class II types were available, the types were taken from metadata supplied by the sample provider, not from assay-based typing.

TCRbeta CDR3 regions were amplified from genomic DNA by means of the immunoSEQ Assay, a bias-controlled multiplex PCR. In the original analysis: Nucleated cell counts per sample were estimated from amplification of reference gene primers within the assay. To quantify the absolute abundance of each unique TCRbeta CDR3 rearrangement, sequence reads were collapsed and filtered. For each sample, productive Simpson clonality was calculated as the square root of Simpson's diversity index across productive rearrangements. TCRdb mirrors the immuneACCESS table, restricted to in-frame sequences. Some clones are absent from its copies; in checked studies, under half trace to an unresolved V gene, and the reason for the others is unknown. V and J calls and clone size follow that table, whereas D and trimming were derived from the DNA. A total of approximately 98,000 clones appear in this sample, over 70% of them only once. The top ten clones comprise about 10% of the sample.

Turning to this clone: This receptor's antigen is unknown. It has no much larger one-base neighbor in the sample; base qualities were not kept.

General conclusions and limits of the study: Clinical and demographic metadata were provided uncurated, with the amount varying by source and participant.

According to the germline V gene, CDR1 reads MNHEY and CDR2 reads SVGAGI. The CDR3 spans 12 residues, from the cysteine through the phenylalanine. Only the CDR3 portion is preserved as DNA: 36 bases, with reading frame beginning at the first base. V was cut back by 11 bases and J by 7 bases, leaving a gap of 17 bases between them. Whole blood was collected in K2EDTA tubes by collaborating institutions according to the institutions' own protocols. For TCRbeta analysis, collaborators shipped samples as frozen whole blood, isolated PBMCs, or DNA extracted from either of those sample types. The sequence was collected from a woman aged 80 or older with acute or convalescent COVID-19. The V and J genes are TRBV6-5 and TRBJ1-2; TRBD1 is a possible D gene, resting on 6 matching bases. Sample: peripheral blood. In nucleotide form, the sequence is TGTGCCGGTGGTTTGGGGGCCGGTGGCTACACCTTC. Its translation is CAGGLGAGGYTF.